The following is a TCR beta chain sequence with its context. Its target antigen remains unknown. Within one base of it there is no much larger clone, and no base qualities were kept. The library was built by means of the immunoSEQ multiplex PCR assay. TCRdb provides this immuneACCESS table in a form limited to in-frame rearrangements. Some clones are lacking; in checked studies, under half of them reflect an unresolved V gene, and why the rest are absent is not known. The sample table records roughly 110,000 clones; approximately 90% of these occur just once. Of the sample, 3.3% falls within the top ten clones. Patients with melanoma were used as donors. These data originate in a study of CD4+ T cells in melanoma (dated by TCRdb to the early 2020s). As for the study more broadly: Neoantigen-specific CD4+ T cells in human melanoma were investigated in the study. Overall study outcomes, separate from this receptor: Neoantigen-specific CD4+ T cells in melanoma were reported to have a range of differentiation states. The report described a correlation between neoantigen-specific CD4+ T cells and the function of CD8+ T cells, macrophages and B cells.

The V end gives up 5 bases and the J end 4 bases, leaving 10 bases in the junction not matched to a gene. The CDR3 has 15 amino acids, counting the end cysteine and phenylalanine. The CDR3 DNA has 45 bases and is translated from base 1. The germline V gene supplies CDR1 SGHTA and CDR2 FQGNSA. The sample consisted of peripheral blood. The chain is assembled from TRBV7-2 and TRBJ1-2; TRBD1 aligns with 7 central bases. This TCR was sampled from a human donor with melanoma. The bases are TGTGCCAGCAGCCCCCGAGGGGGCAAATTCTATGGCTACACCTTC. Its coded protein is CASSPRGGKFYGYTF.